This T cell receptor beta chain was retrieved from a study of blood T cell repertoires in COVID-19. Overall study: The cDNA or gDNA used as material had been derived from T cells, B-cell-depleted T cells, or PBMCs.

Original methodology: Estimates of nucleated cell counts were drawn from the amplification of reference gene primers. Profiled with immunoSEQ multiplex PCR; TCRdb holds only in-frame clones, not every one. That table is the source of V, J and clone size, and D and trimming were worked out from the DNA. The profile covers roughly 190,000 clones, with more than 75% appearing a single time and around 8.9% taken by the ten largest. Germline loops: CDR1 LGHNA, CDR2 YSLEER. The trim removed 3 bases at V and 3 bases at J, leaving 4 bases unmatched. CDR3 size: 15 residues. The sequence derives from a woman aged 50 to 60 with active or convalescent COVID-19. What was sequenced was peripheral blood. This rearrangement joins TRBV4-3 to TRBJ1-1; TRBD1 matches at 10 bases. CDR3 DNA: TGCGCCAGCAGCCATTCCGGGACAGGGGACACTGAAGCTTTCTTT. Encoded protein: CASSHSGTGDTEAFF.